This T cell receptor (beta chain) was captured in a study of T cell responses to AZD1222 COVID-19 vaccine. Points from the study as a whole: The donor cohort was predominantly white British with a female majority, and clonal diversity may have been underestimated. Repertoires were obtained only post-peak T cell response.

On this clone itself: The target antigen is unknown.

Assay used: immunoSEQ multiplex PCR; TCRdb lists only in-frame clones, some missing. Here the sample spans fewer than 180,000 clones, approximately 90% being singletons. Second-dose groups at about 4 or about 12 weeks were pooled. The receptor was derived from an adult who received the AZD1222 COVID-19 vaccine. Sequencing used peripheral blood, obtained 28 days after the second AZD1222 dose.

CDR3 in DNA: TGTGCCAGCAGCCAACTAGCGGGAGCCGGGGGCGAGCAGTACTTC. It is translated as CASSQLAGAGGEQYF. The chain links TRBV3-1 (or the pseudogene TRBV3-2) to TRBJ2-7; 10 bases are shared with TRBD2. The CDR3 length is 15 residues. J lost 6 bases, V lost 2 bases, and 7 bases had no gene match. The germline V gene encodes CDR1 LGHDT and CDR2 YNNKEL (reference sequence).